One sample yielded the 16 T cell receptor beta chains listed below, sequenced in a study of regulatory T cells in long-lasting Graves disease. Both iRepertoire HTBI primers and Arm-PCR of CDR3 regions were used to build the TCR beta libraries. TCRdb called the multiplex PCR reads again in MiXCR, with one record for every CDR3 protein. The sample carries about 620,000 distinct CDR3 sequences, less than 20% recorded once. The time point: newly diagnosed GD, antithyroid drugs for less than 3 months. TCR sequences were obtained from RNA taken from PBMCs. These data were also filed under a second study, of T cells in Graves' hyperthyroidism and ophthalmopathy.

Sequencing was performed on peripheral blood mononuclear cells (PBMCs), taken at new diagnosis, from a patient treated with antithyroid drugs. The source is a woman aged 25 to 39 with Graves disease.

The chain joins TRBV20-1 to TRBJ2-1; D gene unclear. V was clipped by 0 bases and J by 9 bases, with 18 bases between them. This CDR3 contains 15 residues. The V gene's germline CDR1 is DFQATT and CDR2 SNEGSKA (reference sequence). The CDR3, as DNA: TGCAGTGCTAGAGATCTGAGTCCTACCCGGCCTGAGCAGTTCTTC. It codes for CSARDLSPTRPEQFF.

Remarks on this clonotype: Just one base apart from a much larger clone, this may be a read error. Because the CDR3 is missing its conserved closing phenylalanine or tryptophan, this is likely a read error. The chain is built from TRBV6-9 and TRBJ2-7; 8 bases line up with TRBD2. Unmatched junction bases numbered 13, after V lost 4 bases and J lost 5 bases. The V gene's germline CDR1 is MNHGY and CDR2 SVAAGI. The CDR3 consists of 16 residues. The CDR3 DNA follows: TGTGCCAGCAGTTTTGGGCCGGGCGGGAGGCTGAACGAGCAGTACCTC. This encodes CASSFGPGGRLNEQYL.

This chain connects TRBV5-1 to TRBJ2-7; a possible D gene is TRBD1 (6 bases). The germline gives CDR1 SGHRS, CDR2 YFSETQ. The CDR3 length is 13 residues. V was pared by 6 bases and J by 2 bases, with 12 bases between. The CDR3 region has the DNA TGCGCCAGCAAAGCAGGGGAAACCTACGAGCAGTACTTC. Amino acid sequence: CASKAGETYEQYF.

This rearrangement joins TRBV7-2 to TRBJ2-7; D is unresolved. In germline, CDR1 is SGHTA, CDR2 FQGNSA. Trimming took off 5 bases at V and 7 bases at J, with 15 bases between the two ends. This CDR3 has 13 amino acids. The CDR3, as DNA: TGTGCCAGCAGCCTGGACGGGTTGAGGGAGCAGTACTTC. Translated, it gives CASSLDGLREQYF.

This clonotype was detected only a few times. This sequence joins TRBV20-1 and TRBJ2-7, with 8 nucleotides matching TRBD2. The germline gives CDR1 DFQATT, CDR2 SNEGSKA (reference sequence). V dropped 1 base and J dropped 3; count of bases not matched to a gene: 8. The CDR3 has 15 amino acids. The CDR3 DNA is TGCAGTGCTAGAGTACGGGAGGGAAGGATCTACGAGCAGTACTTC. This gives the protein CSARVREGRIYEQYF.

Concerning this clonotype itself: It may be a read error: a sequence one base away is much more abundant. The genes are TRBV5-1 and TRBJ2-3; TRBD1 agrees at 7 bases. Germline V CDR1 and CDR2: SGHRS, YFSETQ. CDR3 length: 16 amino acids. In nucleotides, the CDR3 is TGCGCCAGCAGCCAAAGACAGGGCGAGCCCACAGATATGCAGTATTTT. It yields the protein CASSQRQGEPTDMQYF.

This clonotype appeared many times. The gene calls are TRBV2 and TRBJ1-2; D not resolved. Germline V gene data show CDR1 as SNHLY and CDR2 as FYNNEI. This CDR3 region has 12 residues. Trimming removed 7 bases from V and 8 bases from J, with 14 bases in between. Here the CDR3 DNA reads TGTGCCAGCATCATCGGGTGGGAGGGCTACACCTTC. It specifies CASIIGWEGYTF.

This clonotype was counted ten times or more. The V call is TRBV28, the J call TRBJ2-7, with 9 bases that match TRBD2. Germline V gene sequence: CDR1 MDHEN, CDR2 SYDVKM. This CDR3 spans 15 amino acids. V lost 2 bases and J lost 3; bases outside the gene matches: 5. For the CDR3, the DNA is TGTGCCAGCAGTTTAGGCGGGGGGGGCCTCTACGAGCAGTACTTC. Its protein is CASSLGGGGLYEQYF.

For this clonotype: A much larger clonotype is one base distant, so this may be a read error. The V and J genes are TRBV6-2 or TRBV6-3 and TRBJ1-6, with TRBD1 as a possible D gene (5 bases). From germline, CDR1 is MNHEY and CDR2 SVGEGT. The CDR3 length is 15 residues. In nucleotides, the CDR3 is TGTGGCAGCAGTACCCACGGGGGAAATAATTCACCCCTCCACTTT. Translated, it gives CGSSTHGGNNSPLHF.

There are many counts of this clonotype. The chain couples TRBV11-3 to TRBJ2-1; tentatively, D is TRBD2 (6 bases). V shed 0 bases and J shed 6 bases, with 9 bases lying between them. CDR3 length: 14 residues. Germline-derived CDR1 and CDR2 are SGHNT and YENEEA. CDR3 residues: CASSLDRTINEQFF. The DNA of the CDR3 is TGTGCCAGCAGCTTAGACCGGACTATCAATGAGCAGTTCTTC. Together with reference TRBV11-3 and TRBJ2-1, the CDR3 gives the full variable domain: EAGVVQSPRYKIIEKKQPVAFWCNPISGHNTLYWYLQNLGQGPELLIRYENEEAVDDSQLPKDRFSAERLKGVDSTLKIQPAELGDSAVYLCASSLDRTINEQFFGPGTRLTVL.

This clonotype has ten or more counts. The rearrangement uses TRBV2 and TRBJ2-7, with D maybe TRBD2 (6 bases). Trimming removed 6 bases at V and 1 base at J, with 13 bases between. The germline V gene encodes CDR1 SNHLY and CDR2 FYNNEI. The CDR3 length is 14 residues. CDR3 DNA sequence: TGTGCCAGCAGGCCCCGGGACTCATCCTACGAGCAGTACTTC. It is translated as CASRPRDSSYEQYF.

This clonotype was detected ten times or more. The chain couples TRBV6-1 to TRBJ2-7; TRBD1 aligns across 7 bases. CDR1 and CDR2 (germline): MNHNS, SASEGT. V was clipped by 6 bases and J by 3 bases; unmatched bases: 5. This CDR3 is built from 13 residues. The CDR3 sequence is CASSEQGFYEQYF. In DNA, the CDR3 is TGTGCCAGCAGCGAACAGGGGTTCTACGAGCAGTACTTC.

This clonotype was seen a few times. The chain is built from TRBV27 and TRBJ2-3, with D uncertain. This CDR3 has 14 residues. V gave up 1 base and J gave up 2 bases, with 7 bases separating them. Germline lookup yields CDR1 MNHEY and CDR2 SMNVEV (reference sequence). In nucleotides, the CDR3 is TGTGCCAGCAGTTTATTGACCAACACAGATACGCAGTATTTT. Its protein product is CASSLLTNTDTQYF.

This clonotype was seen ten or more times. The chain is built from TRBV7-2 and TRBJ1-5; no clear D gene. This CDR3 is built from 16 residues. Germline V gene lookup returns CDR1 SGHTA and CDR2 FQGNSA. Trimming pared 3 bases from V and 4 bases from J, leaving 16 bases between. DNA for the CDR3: TGTGCCAGCAGCTTCTCATCCGGGAACAGTAATCAGCCCCAGCATTTT. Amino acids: CASSFSSGNSNQPQHF.

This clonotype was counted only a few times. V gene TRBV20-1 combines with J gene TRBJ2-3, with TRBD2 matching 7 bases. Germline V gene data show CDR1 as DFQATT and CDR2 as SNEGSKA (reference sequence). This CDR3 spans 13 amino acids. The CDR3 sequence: CRAAGVSTDTQYF. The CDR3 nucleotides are TGCAGGGCCGCGGGGGTGAGCACAGATACGCAGTATTTT.

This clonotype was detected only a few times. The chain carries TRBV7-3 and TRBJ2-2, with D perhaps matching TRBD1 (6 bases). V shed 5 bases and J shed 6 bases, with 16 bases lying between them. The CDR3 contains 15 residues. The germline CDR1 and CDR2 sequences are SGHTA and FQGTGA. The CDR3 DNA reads TGTGCCAGCAGCCAACCGACAGGAGTGCCCGGGGAGCTGTTTTTT. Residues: CASSQPTGVPGELFF.